These 10 T cell receptor beta chains were all obtained from the same sample, sequenced in a study of T-cell reconstitution after alpha-beta-depleted transplantation in children. The library targeted TCRbeta and was prepared with unique molecular identifiers. MiXCR, applied by TCRdb to the PCR reads, yields one record per CDR3 protein. The data show 250,000 or so distinct CDR3 sequences, more than 20% seen once. Source: PBMCs, mostly from graft donor cells, taken 360 days after TCRalphabeta/CD19-depleted stem cell transplant. These receptors came from a female patient aged 2-10 years who had a stem cell transplant for congenital amegakaryocytic thrombocytopenia, so the T cells may come from the graft donor.

This chain connects TRBV7-8 to TRBJ2-3, with D uncertain. The CDR3 is 13 residues long. V lost 5 bases and J lost 5, with 11 bases in between. CDR1 SGHVS and CDR2 FQNEAQ come from the germline V gene. CDR3 sequence reads: CASSPDPQDTQYF. As DNA, the CDR3 is TGTGCCAGCAGCCCGGACCCGCAAGATACGCAGTATTTT.

This clonotype occurred many times. The chain recombines TRBV15 with TRBJ1-1; D is possibly TRBD1 (5 bases). The length of the CDR3 is 14 residues. Trimming removed 1 base from V and 4 bases from J, with 10 bases in between. Germline values: CDR1 LNHNV, CDR2 YYDKDF (reference sequence). In nucleotides, the CDR3 is TGTGCCACCAGCAGAGCACGAGGGGTCACTGAAGCTTTCTTT. Translating it yields CATSRARGVTEAFF.

This clonotype was observed a handful of times. The gene calls are TRBV20-1 and TRBJ2-2; TRBD1 agrees at 11 bases. This CDR3 region has 14 residues. CDR1 and CDR2 (germline): DFQATT, SNEGSKA (reference sequence). The V and J ends lost 3 bases and 5 bases, in that order; junction bases with no gene match: 2. The CDR3 reads CSASRDRGTGELFF. DNA for the CDR3: TGCAGTGCTAGCCGGGACAGGGGGACCGGGGAGCTGTTTTTT.

V usage is TRBV5-1 and J usage is TRBJ1-1; tentative D call: TRBD1 (5 bases). This CDR3 is 15 amino acids long. The germline V and J ends were trimmed by 0 bases and 4 bases, with 13 bases remaining between them. Germline loops: CDR1 SGHRS, CDR2 YFSETQ. The CDR3: CASSLVPGIGTEAFF. CDR3 in DNA: TGCGCCAGCAGCTTGGTTCCAGGGATCGGCACTGAAGCTTTCTTT.

This clonotype was observed a few times. The V gene is TRBV10-3, the J gene TRBJ2-5; possible D gene TRBD1, 6 bases. This CDR3 has 13 residues. Germline values: CDR1 ENHRY, CDR2 SYGVKD. Deletions cut 8 bases from V and 1 base from J, with 11 bases between. The CDR3 coding sequence is TGTGCCATCTCCCGGGACATCCAAGAGACCCAGTACTTC. Translating it yields CAISRDIQETQYF.

The CDR3 region has the DNA TGTGCCAGCAGCTCATTCCGGGACAGGGGTGACCTGCGGCAGTACTTC. This encodes CASSSFRDRGDLRQYF. This chain uses TRBV7-2 with TRBJ2-7; 10 bases agree with TRBD1. The trim removed 4 bases at V and 9 bases at J, leaving 15 bases unmatched. The CDR3 is made up of 16 amino acids. Germline CDR1 SGHTA, CDR2 FQGNSA.

The rearrangement links TRBV4-2 to TRBJ2-7, with D uncertain. CDR3 length: 17 amino acids. The germline gives CDR1 LGHNA, CDR2 YNFKEQ. Between the trimmed V and J ends, which lost 1 base and 1 base, there was a span of 17 bases. CDR3 sequence (DNA): TGTGCCAGCAGCCAAGGGGCGGACGTCAAGGTGTCCTACGAGCAGTACTTC. Translation: CASSQGADVKVSYEQYF.

This clonotype has just a few counts. The chain joins TRBV6-2 or TRBV6-3 to TRBJ2-7; the match to TRBD2 covers 11 bases. The J segment lost 0 bases and the V segment lost 2 bases, leaving 3 bases of the junction unmatched. The CDR3 loop spans 16 amino acids. CDR1 is MNHEY and CDR2 is SVGEGT in the germline V gene. The CDR3 nucleotides read TGTGCCAGCAGTTACCAACTAGCGGGAGTCTCCTACGAGCAGTACTTC. Translation gives CASSYQLAGVSYEQYF.

This clonotype occurred a few times. The V call is TRBV18, the J call TRBJ2-2; 10 bases align to TRBD1. CDR1 KGHSH and CDR2 LQKENI come from the germline V gene. CDR3 size: 17 residues. The trim removed 4 bases at V and 4 bases at J, leaving 9 bases unmatched. The CDR3 protein is CASSLTGQGIFTGELFF. The CDR3 DNA follows: TGTGCCAGCTCACTGACGGGACAGGGGATTTTCACCGGGGAGCTGTTTTTT.

The rearrangement joins TRBV20-1 to TRBJ2-2; D might be TRBD1 or TRBD2, each matching 5 bases. CDR3 size: 17 residues. V shed 2 bases and J shed 0 bases, with 16 bases lying between them. Per germline, CDR1 DFQATT and CDR2 SNEGSKA (reference sequence). In DNA form, the CDR3 reads TGCAGTGCTAGACCGTGGGGCACTAGTCCGAACACCGGGGAGCTGTTTTTT. Protein: CSARPWGTSPNTGELFF.